This is a list of T cell receptor beta chains from one sample in a study of blood T cell repertoires in COVID-19. Data came from immunoSEQ multiplex PCR; TCRdb stores just in-frame clones and leaves some out. The sample has about 300,000 clones; roughly 90% are singletons. Sequenced: PBMCs or T cells enriched from blood (not recorded which). These receptors all stem from a woman between 50 and 59 years old who had been exposed to COVID-19. CDR3s include the opening cysteine and the closing phenylalanine or tryptophan. Each record gives: clone size, V gene, J gene, D gene, CDR3 protein, CDR3 DNA. The D gene is left open where the match is weak. Clone size is given for some rows only: seen once, a few or many times, or a class if the clone is expanded.

clone_size: .
v_call: TRBV18
j_call: TRBJ2-1
d_call: TRBD2
cdr3_aa: CASSPGTGGYNEQFF
cdr3_nt: TGTGCCAGCTCACCAGGGACGGGGGGCTACAATGAGCAGTTCTTC

clone_size: .
v_call: TRBV27
j_call: TRBJ1-2
d_call: .
cdr3_aa: CASRKTGLKGGYTF
cdr3_nt: TGTGCCAGCAGAAAGACAGGCCTCAAGGGGGGCTACACCTTC

clone_size: once
v_call: TRBV30
j_call: TRBJ1-3
d_call: .
cdr3_aa: CAWSVSGNTIYF
cdr3_nt: TGTGCCTGGAGTGTCAGTGGAAACACCATATATTTT

clone_size: .
v_call: TRBV6-4
j_call: TRBJ1-2
d_call: .
cdr3_aa: CASSVSGLDGYTF
cdr3_nt: TGTGCCAGCAGTGTCTCGGGGCTGGATGGCTACACCTTC

clone_size: .
v_call: TRBV3-1/TRBV3-2
j_call: TRBJ2-2
d_call: TRBD1
cdr3_aa: CASSQPGQGFSGELFF
cdr3_nt: TGTGCCAGCAGCCAACCGGGACAGGGGTTCAGCGGGGAGCTGTTTTTT

clone_size: .
v_call: TRBV29-1
j_call: TRBJ1-2
d_call: .
cdr3_aa: CSVEEQGWGYTF
cdr3_nt: TGCAGCGTTGAAGAACAGGGCTGGGGCTACACCTTC

clone_size: .
v_call: TRBV28
j_call: TRBJ1-3
d_call: .
cdr3_aa: CASSPPSVGNTIYF
cdr3_nt: TGTGCCAGCAGCCCACCGAGTGTCGGAAACACCATATATTTT

clone_size: .
v_call: TRBV18
j_call: TRBJ2-1
d_call: TRBD1
cdr3_aa: CASSKGTGGRDEQFF
cdr3_nt: TGTGCCAGCTCAAAGGGGACAGGGGGCCGGGATGAGCAGTTCTTC

clone_size: few
v_call: TRBV12-3/TRBV12-4
j_call: TRBJ2-2
d_call: .
cdr3_aa: CASSSTGELFF
cdr3_nt: TGTGCCAGCAGCTCCACCGGGGAGCTGTTTTTT

clone_size: .
v_call: TRBV21-1
j_call: TRBJ1-5
d_call: .
cdr3_aa: CASSNQDRAWLNQPQHF
cdr3_nt: TGTGCCAGCAGCAACCAGGACAGGGCCTGGCTCAATCAGCCCCAGCATTTT

clone_size: .
v_call: TRBV3-1/TRBV3-2
j_call: TRBJ2-7
d_call: TRBD1
cdr3_aa: CASSPTGTVAYEQYF
cdr3_nt: TGTGCCAGCAGCCCGACCGGGACAGTAGCCTACGAGCAGTACTTC

clone_size: .
v_call: TRBV7-9
j_call: TRBJ2-7
d_call: .
cdr3_aa: CASSRYDRPEQYF
cdr3_nt: TGTGCCAGCAGCAGATACGACAGGCCCGAGCAGTACTTC

clone_size: .
v_call: TRBV16
j_call: TRBJ1-4
d_call: TRBD1
cdr3_aa: CASSQGTGGKTYNEKLFF
cdr3_nt: TGTGCCAGCAGCCAGGGGACAGGGGGCAAAACTTATAATGAAAAACTGTTTTTT

clone_size: .
v_call: TRBV18
j_call: TRBJ2-7
d_call: .
cdr3_aa: CASSPDRRSSYEQYF
cdr3_nt: TGTGCCAGCTCACCAGACAGGAGGAGCTCCTACGAGCAGTACTTC

clone_size: .
v_call: TRBV7-6
j_call: TRBJ2-5
d_call: TRBD2
cdr3_aa: CASSGGGARFLGETQYF
cdr3_nt: TGTGCCAGCAGCGGGGGGGGAGCCCGCTTCCTTGGAGAGACCCAGTACTTC

clone_size: .
v_call: TRBV19
j_call: TRBJ2-2
d_call: .
cdr3_aa: CASRKSGERKIYGELFF
cdr3_nt: TGTGCCAGTAGAAAATCCGGGGAGAGGAAGATATACGGGGAGCTGTTTTTT

clone_size: .
v_call: TRBV7-9
j_call: TRBJ2-1
d_call: TRBD1
cdr3_aa: CASRPGQAGNEQFF
cdr3_nt: TGTGCCAGCAGACCTGGACAGGCTGGCAATGAGCAGTTCTTC

clone_size: .
v_call: TRBV2
j_call: TRBJ2-1
d_call: TRBD1
cdr3_aa: CASGRTGGFDEQFF
cdr3_nt: TGTGCCAGCGGAAGGACAGGGGGCTTCGATGAGCAGTTCTTC

clone_size: .
v_call: TRBV3-1/TRBV3-2
j_call: TRBJ1-5
d_call: .
cdr3_aa: CASSQGHTYQPQHF
cdr3_nt: TGTGCCAGCAGCCAAGGGCACACGTATCAGCCCCAGCATTTT

clone_size: .
v_call: TRBV6-5
j_call: TRBJ1-1
d_call: .
cdr3_aa: CASSYVRGGTEAFF
cdr3_nt: TGTGCCAGCAGTTACGTTCGGGGGGGCACTGAAGCTTTCTTT

clone_size: .
v_call: TRBV5-6
j_call: TRBJ1-1
d_call: .
cdr3_aa: CASSGGDTLNTEAFF
cdr3_nt: TGTGCCAGCAGCGGGGGGGACACCTTGAACACTGAAGCTTTCTTT

clone_size: .
v_call: TRBV5-1
j_call: TRBJ2-3
d_call: TRBD1
cdr3_aa: CASSPGQHTDTQYF
cdr3_nt: TGCGCCAGCAGCCCGGGACAGCACACAGATACGCAGTATTTT

clone_size: .
v_call: TRBV5-1
j_call: TRBJ2-1
d_call: TRBD1
cdr3_aa: CASSSPGQGEQFF
cdr3_nt: TGCGCCAGCAGCTCCCCGGGACAGGGGGAGCAGTTCTTC

clone_size: few
v_call: TRBV7-2
j_call: TRBJ1-2
d_call: .
cdr3_aa: CASSLADRTYYGYTF
cdr3_nt: TGTGCCAGCAGCTTAGCGGACAGAACCTACTATGGCTACACCTTC

clone_size: .
v_call: TRBV28
j_call: TRBJ1-3
d_call: TRBD1
cdr3_aa: CASSYAGGPGNTIYF
cdr3_nt: TGTGCCAGCAGTTACGCAGGGGGCCCTGGAAACACCATATATTTT

clone_size: .
v_call: TRBV4-1
j_call: TRBJ2-3
d_call: .
cdr3_aa: CASSQDLKGVGDTQYF
cdr3_nt: TGCGCCAGCAGCCAAGATCTGAAGGGGGTGGGAGATACGCAGTATTTT

clone_size: .
v_call: TRBV7-9
j_call: TRBJ1-5
d_call: TRBD1
cdr3_aa: CASSSQGDGNQPQHF
cdr3_nt: TGTGCCAGCAGCTCACAGGGGGATGGCAATCAGCCCCAGCATTTT

clone_size: .
v_call: TRBV7-8
j_call: TRBJ2-2
d_call: TRBD2
cdr3_aa: CASSLGLAANTGELFF
cdr3_nt: TGTGCCAGCAGCCTGGGACTAGCGGCGAACACCGGGGAGCTGTTTTTT

clone_size: .
v_call: TRBV6-5
j_call: TRBJ2-7
d_call: .
cdr3_aa: CASTTPGTPSEQYF
cdr3_nt: TGTGCCAGCACGACCCCCGGGACACCGTCCGAGCAGTACTTC

clone_size: .
v_call: TRBV4-1
j_call: TRBJ2-7
d_call: TRBD2
cdr3_aa: CASSQGSGGPRQYF
cdr3_nt: TGCGCCAGCAGCCAAGGCTCGGGGGGGCCCAGGCAGTACTTC

clone_size: .
v_call: TRBV10-1
j_call: TRBJ1-5
d_call: TRBD1
cdr3_aa: CANRQGLSNQPQHF
cdr3_nt: TGCGCCAACCGACAGGGTCTAAGCAATCAGCCCCAGCATTTT

clone_size: .
v_call: TRBV7-6
j_call: TRBJ2-2
d_call: .
cdr3_aa: CASSPGTNTGELFF
cdr3_nt: TGTGCCAGCAGCCCCGGGACGAACACCGGGGAGCTGTTTTTT

clone_size: .
v_call: TRBV5-4
j_call: TRBJ2-7
d_call: TRBD1
cdr3_aa: CASSLVARTGSYEQYF
cdr3_nt: TGTGCCAGCAGCTTGGTTGCACGGACAGGCTCCTACGAGCAGTACTTC

clone_size: .
v_call: TRBV15
j_call: TRBJ1-2
d_call: TRBD1
cdr3_aa: CATSRAQGANTF
cdr3_nt: TGTGCCACCAGCAGAGCCCAGGGGGCCAACACCTTC

clone_size: once
v_call: TRBV5-1
j_call: TRBJ2-2
d_call: .
cdr3_aa: CASSTDTTGELFF
cdr3_nt: TGCGCCAGCAGCACCGACACCACCGGGGAGCTGTTTTTT

clone_size: .
v_call: TRBV19
j_call: TRBJ2-7
d_call: TRBD1
cdr3_aa: CASNRPGQGDEQYF
cdr3_nt: TGTGCCAGTAATCGTCCGGGACAGGGTGACGAGCAGTACTTC

clone_size: .
v_call: TRBV13
j_call: TRBJ1-1
d_call: .
cdr3_aa: CASSLTATEERFF
cdr3_nt: TGTGCCAGCAGCTTAACTGCCACGGAGGAAAGGTTCTTT

clone_size: few
v_call: TRBV11-3
j_call: TRBJ2-1
d_call: TRBD1
cdr3_aa: CASSSTGNTYNEQFF
cdr3_nt: TGTGCCAGCAGCTCGACAGGGAACACCTACAATGAGCAGTTCTTC

clone_size: .
v_call: TRBV27
j_call: TRBJ1-3
d_call: .
cdr3_aa: CASSLEGSGNTIYF
cdr3_nt: TGTGCCAGCAGTTTAGAGGGATCTGGAAACACCATATATTTT

clone_size: few
v_call: TRBV5-4
j_call: TRBJ1-1
d_call: .
cdr3_aa: CASSLGVDRGVTEAFF
cdr3_nt: TGTGCCAGCAGCTTGGGGGTTGACCGGGGAGTCACTGAAGCTTTCTTT

clone_size: .
v_call: TRBV5-5
j_call: TRBJ1-3
d_call: TRBD1
cdr3_aa: CASSPSRDRAGNTIYF
cdr3_nt: TGTGCCAGCAGCCCGAGCCGGGACAGGGCTGGAAACACCATATATTTT

clone_size: .
v_call: TRBV4-1
j_call: TRBJ2-3
d_call: .
cdr3_aa: CASSQGTTTLTDTQYF
cdr3_nt: TGCGCCAGCAGCCAAGGAACAACCACCCTCACAGATACGCAGTATTTT

clone_size: .
v_call: TRBV2
j_call: TRBJ2-1
d_call: TRBD2
cdr3_aa: CASNILAGGPNEQFF
cdr3_nt: TGTGCCAGCAATATACTAGCGGGGGGGCCCAATGAGCAGTTCTTC

clone_size: .
v_call: TRBV11-3
j_call: TRBJ2-1
d_call: .
cdr3_aa: CASSLVLHEQFF
cdr3_nt: TGTGCCAGCAGCTTAGTACTACATGAGCAGTTCTTC

clone_size: few
v_call: TRBV29-1
j_call: TRBJ1-4
d_call: .
cdr3_aa: CSVQGIATNEKLFF
cdr3_nt: TGCAGCGTACAGGGAATTGCAACTAATGAAAAACTGTTTTTT

clone_size: .
v_call: TRBV3-1/TRBV3-2
j_call: TRBJ2-1
d_call: .
cdr3_aa: CASSPGTSLTSNEQFF
cdr3_nt: TGTGCCAGCAGCCCTGGGACATCCCTAACTTCCAATGAGCAGTTCTTC

clone_size: .
v_call: TRBV6-5
j_call: TRBJ1-6
d_call: .
cdr3_aa: CASSLQGFLVSPLHF
cdr3_nt: TGTGCCAGCAGTTTACAGGGCTTCCTGGTTTCACCCCTCCACTTT

clone_size: .
v_call: TRBV27
j_call: TRBJ2-5
d_call: TRBD2
cdr3_aa: CASREAGHGETQYF
cdr3_nt: TGTGCCAGCAGGGAAGCGGGGCACGGGGAGACCCAGTACTTC

clone_size: .
v_call: TRBV2
j_call: TRBJ2-7
d_call: TRBD1
cdr3_aa: CASTPGTGDYEQYF
cdr3_nt: TGTGCCAGTACCCCCGGGACAGGGGACTACGAGCAGTACTTC

clone_size: .
v_call: TRBV2
j_call: TRBJ1-6
d_call: TRBD1
cdr3_aa: CASSELETGHSPLHF
cdr3_nt: TGTGCCAGCAGTGAACTAGAGACAGGGCATTCACCCCTCCACTTT

clone_size: .
v_call: TRBV24-1
j_call: TRBJ2-1
d_call: .
cdr3_aa: CATSASRTGYNEQFF
cdr3_nt: TGTGCCACCAGTGCCTCCCGGACTGGTTACAATGAGCAGTTCTTC

clone_size: .
v_call: TRBV7-2
j_call: TRBJ1-2
d_call: .
cdr3_aa: CASSLDSGLGGYGYTF
cdr3_nt: TGTGCCAGCAGCTTAGATTCAGGTCTTGGTGGCTATGGCTACACCTTC

clone_size: .
v_call: TRBV5-1
j_call: TRBJ2-7
d_call: .
cdr3_aa: CASSLDNSYEQYF
cdr3_nt: TGCGCCAGCAGCTTGGATAACAGCTACGAGCAGTACTTC

clone_size: .
v_call: TRBV7-2
j_call: TRBJ2-7
d_call: .
cdr3_aa: CASSSRDGYEQYF
cdr3_nt: TGTGCCAGCAGCTCTCGCGACGGGTACGAGCAGTACTTC

clone_size: .
v_call: TRBV20-1
j_call: TRBJ2-2
d_call: .
cdr3_aa: CSASQGSGELFF
cdr3_nt: TGCAGTGCTAGTCAGGGTTCCGGGGAGCTGTTTTTT

clone_size: .
v_call: TRBV7-2
j_call: TRBJ2-5
d_call: .
cdr3_aa: CASSYDTPYHQETQYF
cdr3_nt: TGTGCCAGCAGCTACGACACCCCTTACCATCAAGAGACCCAGTACTTC

clone_size: .
v_call: TRBV6-1
j_call: TRBJ1-1
d_call: .
cdr3_aa: CASSGPVAGWVTEAFF
cdr3_nt: TGTGCCAGCAGTGGACCTGTCGCGGGTTGGGTCACTGAAGCTTTCTTT

clone_size: .
v_call: TRBV27
j_call: TRBJ1-2
d_call: .
cdr3_aa: CASSSREVYGYTF
cdr3_nt: TGTGCCAGCAGTTCCCGGGAGGTCTATGGCTACACCTTC